This passage covers 14 T cell receptor beta chains from one sample sequenced in a study of cytomegalovirus exposure and HLA in healthy donors. Profiled with immunoSEQ multiplex PCR; TCRdb holds only in-frame clones, not every one. The sample holds 130,000 or so clones, under 90% seen once. What was sequenced was PBMCs. Source of these receptors: a young man in good health and CMV-seronegative.

The V call is TRBV29-1, the J call TRBJ1-1; perhaps TRBD1 as D (5 bases). The length of the CDR3 is 14 residues. V was trimmed by 0 bases and J by 1 base, leaving 9 bases between them. Germline loops: CDR1 SQVTM, CDR2 ANQGSEA. The CDR3 region is CSVEDTGGNTEAFF. CDR3 in DNA: TGCAGCGTTGAAGATACGGGGGGGAACACTGAAGCTTTCTTT.

The J gene is TRBJ1-5, the V gene TRBV19, with no clear D. The CDR3 sequence is 12 residues long. Germline values: CDR1 LNHDA, CDR2 SQIVND (reference sequence). The germline V and J ends were trimmed by 3 bases and 7 bases, with 7 bases remaining between them. CDR3: CASSIGPQPQHF. DNA of the CDR3: TGTGCCAGTAGTATTGGGCCCCAGCCCCAGCATTTT.

V gene TRBV4-1 combines with J gene TRBJ1-3, with D possibly TRBD1 on 5 matching bases. The ends were cut back, 1 base at V and 3 bases at J, with 16 bases in the middle. The CDR3 is made up of 17 amino acids. Per the germline V gene, CDR1 is MGHRA and CDR2 is YSYEKL. The CDR3 region is CASSQGAVRGSGNTIYF. Written as DNA, the CDR3 is TGCGCCAGCAGCCAAGGGGCGGTTAGGGGAAGTGGAAACACCATATATTTT.

This clone appeared many times. The rearrangement joins TRBV5-1 to TRBJ1-2; D remains ambiguous. Germline CDR1 and CDR2: SGHRS and YFSETQ. Trimming took off 5 bases at V and 4 bases at J, with 12 bases between the two ends. The CDR3 contains 13 residues. DNA for the CDR3: TGCGCCAGCAGGAGAGAACCAATCTATGGCTACACCTTC. Amino acid sequence: CASRREPIYGYTF.

The chain joins TRBV19 to TRBJ1-6; maybe TRBD1 (6 bases). Between the trimmed V and J ends, which lost 3 bases and 7 bases, there was a span of 10 bases. Germline values: CDR1 LNHDA, CDR2 SQIVND (reference sequence). This CDR3 comprises 14 residues. DNA for the CDR3: TGTGCCAGTAGTATTAGGGGGGGAAATTCACCCCTCCACTTT. Translation: CASSIRGGNSPLHF.

The chain recombines TRBV5-1 with TRBJ1-6; tentatively, D is TRBD1 (6 bases). V was cut by 5 bases and J by 6 bases, with 15 bases left in between. Germline CDR1 reads SGHRS; CDR2 reads YFSETQ. The CDR3 contains 15 residues. CDR3 sequence: CASSSFDRTNSPLHF. The CDR3 DNA sequence: TGCGCCAGCAGTTCTTTCGACAGGACTAATTCACCCCTCCACTTT.

This chain links TRBV19 with TRBJ2-5; TRBD2 agrees at 11 bases. This CDR3 has 17 residues. The germline gives CDR1 LNHDA, CDR2 SQIVND (reference sequence). J was trimmed by 2 bases and V by 3 bases; bases with no gene match: 8. CDR3 sequence (DNA): TGTGCCAGTAGTATTGCAGGGGGACTAGCGGCACAAGAGACCCAGTACTTC. It yields the protein CASSIAGGLAAQETQYF.

V gene TRBV2 combines with J gene TRBJ1-5; D gene uncertain. The ends were cut back, 6 bases at V and 4 bases at J, with 7 bases in the middle. Per germline, CDR1 SNHLY and CDR2 FYNNEI. The CDR3 has 12 amino acids. The CDR3 region is CASRPQNQPQHF. CDR3 sequence (DNA): TGTGCCAGCAGGCCCCAGAATCAGCCCCAGCATTTT.

This clone was observed once. This chain joins TRBV27 and TRBJ2-7; 7 nucleotides line up with TRBD2. V dropped 3 bases and J dropped 1; count of bases not matched to a gene: 12. CDR1 and CDR2 (germline): MNHEY, SMNVEV (reference sequence). The CDR3 runs 17 residues. CDR3 DNA sequence: TGTGCCAGCAGTTTTAACCCCGCGGGAGCAGGGTCCTACGAGCAGTACTTC. Its translation is CASSFNPAGAGSYEQYF.

The V call is TRBV4-3, the J call TRBJ1-1; 7 bases align to TRBD1. This CDR3 comprises 13 residues. The junction had 6 bases not matched to a gene; V was cut back by 0 bases and J by 11 bases. In germline, CDR1 is LGHNA, CDR2 YSLEER. CDR3 in DNA: TGCGCCAGCAGCCAAGAGACAGGGCTTGTGGCTTTCTTT. Protein product: CASSQETGLVAFF.

The chain carries TRBV6-5 and TRBJ1-5, with unresolved D. CDR1 is MNHEY, CDR2 SVGAGI, per germline. V was clipped by 2 bases and J by 12 bases, with 11 bases between them. This CDR3 region has 12 residues. CDR3 DNA sequence: TGTGCCAGCAGTTACGAAGCTTACCACCAGCATTTT. Protein sequence: CASSYEAYHQHF.

As concerns this clone: Within the sample, other DNA sequences also encode this same CDR3. The chain uses TRBV7-3 and TRBJ2-1, with TRBD1 matching over 8 bases. Germline V CDR1 and CDR2: SGHTA, FQGTGA. The CDR3 consists of 15 residues. The V segment lost 2 bases and the J segment 0 bases; nucleotides outside the gene matches: 0. The CDR3 is CASSLGTGSYNEQFF. In nucleotides, the CDR3 is TGTGCCAGCAGCTTAGGGACAGGCTCCTACAATGAGCAGTTCTTC.

The chain employs TRBV11-2 and TRBJ1-5; D possibly corresponds to TRBD1 (6 bases). CDR3 length equals 14 residues. CDR1 is SGHAT and CDR2 is FQNNGV in the germline V gene. Trimming removed 5 bases from V and 0 bases from J, with 8 bases in between. Here the CDR3 reads CASSPGASNQPQHF. The CDR3 bases are TGTGCCAGCAGCCCAGGGGCTAGCAATCAGCCCCAGCATTTT.

This clone appeared once. This sequence joins TRBV6-5 and TRBJ1-6, with D possibly being TRBD1 (5 bases). Germline CDR1 is MNHEY and CDR2 is SVGAGI. Trimming removed 3 bases at V and 8 bases at J, with 14 bases between. The CDR3 sequence is 15 residues long. CDR3 in amino acids: CASSYFGGTDSPLHF. CDR3 in DNA: TGTGCCAGCAGTTATTTCGGGGGTACAGATTCACCCCTCCACTTT.